This TCR beta chain derives from a study of control samples from healthy donors and cancer patients (TCRdb year 2020). The library was generated by the immunoSEQ multiplex PCR assay. What TCRdb holds here is the immuneACCESS table cut down to in-frame rearrangements. Part of the clones is not present; checked against another copy, under half of the missing clones reflect an unresolved V gene, and the others are unexplained. The table for this sample lists 57,000 or so clones; about 93% of them were counted only once. The ten largest clones add up to 3.5% to 4% of the sample. Concerning this clone itself: The antigen it recognizes is unknown. Per-base qualities were not stored, and no clone one base away is much larger.

The sample was blood. This sequence originates from a man aged 25-45 years in good health.

The CDR3 corresponds to CASSLGQGAGANVLTF. The bases read TGTGCCAGCAGCTTAGGGCAGGGGGCTGGGGCCAACGTCCTGACTTTC. The V and J segments used are TRBV7-2 and TRBJ2-6, with 7 bases in between that match TRBD1. Relative to germline, V is missing 1 base and J is missing 2 bases, with 2 bases of the junction outside any gene match. The CDR3, from cysteine to phenylalanine, totals 16 residues. Just the 48-base CDR3 DNA is kept, in frame starting at base 1. Looking up the germline V gene yields CDR1 SGHTA and CDR2 FQGNSA. The entire variable domain, with the stretches around the CDR3 drawn from the reference TRBV7-2 and TRBJ2-6 proteins, is GAGVSQSPSNKVTEKGKDVELRCDPISGHTALYWYRQSLGQGLEFLIYFQGNSAPDKSGLPSDRFSAERTGGSVSTLTIQRTQQEDSAVYLCASSLGQGAGANVLTFGAGSRLTVL.